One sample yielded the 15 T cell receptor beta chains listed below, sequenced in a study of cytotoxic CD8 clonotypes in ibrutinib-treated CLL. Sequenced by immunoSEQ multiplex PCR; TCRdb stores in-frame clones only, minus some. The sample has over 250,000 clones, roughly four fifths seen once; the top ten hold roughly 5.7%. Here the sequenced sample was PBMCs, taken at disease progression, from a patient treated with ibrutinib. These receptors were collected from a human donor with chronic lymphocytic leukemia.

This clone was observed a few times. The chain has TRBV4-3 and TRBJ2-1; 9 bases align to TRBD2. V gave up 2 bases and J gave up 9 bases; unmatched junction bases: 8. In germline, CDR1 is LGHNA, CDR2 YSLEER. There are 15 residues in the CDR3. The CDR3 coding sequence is TGCGCCAGCAGCCAATCTGGCGGGAGGGCAAGTGAGCAGTTCTTC. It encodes CASSQSGGRASEQFF.

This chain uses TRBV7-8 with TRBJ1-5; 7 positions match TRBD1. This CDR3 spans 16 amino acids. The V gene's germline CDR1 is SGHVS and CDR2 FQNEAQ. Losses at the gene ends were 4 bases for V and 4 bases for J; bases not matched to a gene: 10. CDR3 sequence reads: CASSYETGRVNQPQHF. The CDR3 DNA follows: TGTGCCAGCAGCTATGAGACAGGGCGGGTAAATCAGCCCCAGCATTTT.

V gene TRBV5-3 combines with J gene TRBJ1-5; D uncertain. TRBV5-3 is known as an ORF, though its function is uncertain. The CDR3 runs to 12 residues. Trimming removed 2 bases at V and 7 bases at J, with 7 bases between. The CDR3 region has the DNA TGTGCCAGAAGCTTACCGATACAGCCCCAGCATTTT. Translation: CARSLPIQPQHF.

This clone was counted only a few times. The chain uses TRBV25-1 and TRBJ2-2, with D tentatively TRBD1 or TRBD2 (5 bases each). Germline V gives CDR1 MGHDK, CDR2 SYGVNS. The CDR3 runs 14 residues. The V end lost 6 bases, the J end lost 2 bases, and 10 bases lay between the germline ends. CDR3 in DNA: TGTGCCAGCAGACAGGACTTTAACACCGGGGAGCTGTTTTTT. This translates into CASRQDFNTGELFF.

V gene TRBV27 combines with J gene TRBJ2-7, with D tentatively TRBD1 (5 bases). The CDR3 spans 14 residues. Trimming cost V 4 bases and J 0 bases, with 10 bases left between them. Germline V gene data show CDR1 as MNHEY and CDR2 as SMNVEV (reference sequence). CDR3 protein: CASSSYRSSYEQYF. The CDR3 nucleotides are TGTGCCAGCAGTTCCTACAGGAGCTCCTACGAGCAGTACTTC.

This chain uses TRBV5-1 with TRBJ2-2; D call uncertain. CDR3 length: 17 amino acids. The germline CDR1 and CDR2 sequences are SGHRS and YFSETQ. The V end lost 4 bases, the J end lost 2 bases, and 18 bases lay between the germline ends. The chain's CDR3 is CASSEDGRRINTGELFF. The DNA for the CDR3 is TGCGCCAGCAGCGAGGACGGACGGCGGATAAACACCGGGGAGCTGTTTTTT. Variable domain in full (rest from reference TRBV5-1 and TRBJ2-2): KAGVTQTPRYLIKTRGQQVTLSCSPISGHRSVSWYQQTPGQGLQFLFEYFSETQRNKGNFPGRFSGRQFSNSRSEMNVSTLELGDSALYLCASSEDGRRINTGELFFGEGSRLTVL.

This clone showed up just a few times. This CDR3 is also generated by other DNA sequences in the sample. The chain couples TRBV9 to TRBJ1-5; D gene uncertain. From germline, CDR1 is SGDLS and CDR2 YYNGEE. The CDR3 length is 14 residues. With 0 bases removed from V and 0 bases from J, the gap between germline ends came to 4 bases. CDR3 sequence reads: CASSVGGSNQPQHF. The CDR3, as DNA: TGTGCCAGCAGCGTAGGGGGTAGCAATCAGCCCCAGCATTTT. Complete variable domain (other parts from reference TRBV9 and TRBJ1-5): DSGVTQTPKHLITATGQRVTLRCSPRSGDLSVYWYQQSLDQGLQFLIQYYNGEERAKGNILERFSAQQFPDLHSELNLSSLELGDSALYFCASSVGGSNQPQHFGDGTRLSIL.

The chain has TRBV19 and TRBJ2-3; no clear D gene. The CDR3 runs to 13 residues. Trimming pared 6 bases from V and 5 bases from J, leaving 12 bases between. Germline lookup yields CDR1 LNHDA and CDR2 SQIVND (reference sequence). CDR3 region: CASSYGVVDTQYF. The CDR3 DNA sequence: TGTGCCAGTAGCTATGGGGTGGTAGATACGCAGTATTTT.

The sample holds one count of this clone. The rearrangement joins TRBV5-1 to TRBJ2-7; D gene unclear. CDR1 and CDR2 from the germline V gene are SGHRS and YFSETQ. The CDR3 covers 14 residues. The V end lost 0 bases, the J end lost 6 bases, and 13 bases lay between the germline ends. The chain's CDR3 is CASSLVILGAEQYF. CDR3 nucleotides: TGCGCCAGCAGCTTGGTCATTTTGGGTGCCGAGCAGTACTTC.

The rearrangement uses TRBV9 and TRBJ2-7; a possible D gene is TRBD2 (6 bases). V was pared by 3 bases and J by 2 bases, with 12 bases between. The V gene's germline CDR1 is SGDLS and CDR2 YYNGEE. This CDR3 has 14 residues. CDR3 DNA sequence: TGTGCCAGCAGCGACCCGACTAGTCCCTACGAGCAGTACTTC. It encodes CASSDPTSPYEQYF.

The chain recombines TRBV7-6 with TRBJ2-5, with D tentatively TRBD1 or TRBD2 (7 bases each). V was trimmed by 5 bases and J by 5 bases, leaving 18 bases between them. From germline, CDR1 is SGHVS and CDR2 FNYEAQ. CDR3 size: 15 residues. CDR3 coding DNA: TGTGCCAGCAGCCCGGGGAGGGGGCTAGGGGAGACCCAGTACTTC. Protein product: CASSPGRGLGETQYF.

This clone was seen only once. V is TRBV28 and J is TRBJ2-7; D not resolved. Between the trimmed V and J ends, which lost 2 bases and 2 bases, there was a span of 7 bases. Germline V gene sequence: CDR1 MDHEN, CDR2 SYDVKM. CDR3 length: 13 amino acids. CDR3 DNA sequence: TGTGCCAGCAGTTTAAACGGGCCCTACGAGCAGTACTTC. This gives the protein CASSLNGPYEQYF. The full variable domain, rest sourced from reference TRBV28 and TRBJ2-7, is DVKVTQSSRYLVKRTGEKVFLECVQDMDHENMFWYRQDPGLGLRLIYFSYDVKMKEKGDIPEGYSVSREKKERFSLILESASTNQTSMYLCASSLNGPYEQYFGPGTRLTVT.

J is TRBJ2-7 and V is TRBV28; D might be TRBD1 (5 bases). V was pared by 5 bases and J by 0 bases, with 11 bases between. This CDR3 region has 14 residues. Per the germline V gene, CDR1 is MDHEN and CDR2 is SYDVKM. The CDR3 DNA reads TGTGCCAGCAGTCCCTCGACAGACTCCTACGAGCAGTACTTC. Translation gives CASSPSTDSYEQYF.

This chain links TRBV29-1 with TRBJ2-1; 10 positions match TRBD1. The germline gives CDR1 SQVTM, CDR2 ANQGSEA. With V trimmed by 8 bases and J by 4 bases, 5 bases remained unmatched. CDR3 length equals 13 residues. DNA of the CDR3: TGCAGCCTAAGGACAGGGGGTTACAATGAGCAGTTCTTC. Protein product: CSLRTGGYNEQFF.

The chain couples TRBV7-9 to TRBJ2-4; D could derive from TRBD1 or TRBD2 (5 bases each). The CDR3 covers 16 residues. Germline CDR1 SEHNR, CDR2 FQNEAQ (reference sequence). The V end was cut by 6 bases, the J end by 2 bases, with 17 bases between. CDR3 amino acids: CASSQGEIASKNIQYF. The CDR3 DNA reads TGTGCCAGCAGTCAAGGGGAGATTGCGTCCAAAAACATTCAGTACTTC. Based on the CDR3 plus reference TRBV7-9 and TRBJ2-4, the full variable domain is DTGVSQNPRHKITKRGQNVTFRCDPISEHNRLYWYRQTLGQGPEFLTYFQNEAQLEKSRLLSDRFSAERPKGSFSTLEIQRTEQGDSAMYLCASSQGEIASKNIQYFGAGTRLSVL.